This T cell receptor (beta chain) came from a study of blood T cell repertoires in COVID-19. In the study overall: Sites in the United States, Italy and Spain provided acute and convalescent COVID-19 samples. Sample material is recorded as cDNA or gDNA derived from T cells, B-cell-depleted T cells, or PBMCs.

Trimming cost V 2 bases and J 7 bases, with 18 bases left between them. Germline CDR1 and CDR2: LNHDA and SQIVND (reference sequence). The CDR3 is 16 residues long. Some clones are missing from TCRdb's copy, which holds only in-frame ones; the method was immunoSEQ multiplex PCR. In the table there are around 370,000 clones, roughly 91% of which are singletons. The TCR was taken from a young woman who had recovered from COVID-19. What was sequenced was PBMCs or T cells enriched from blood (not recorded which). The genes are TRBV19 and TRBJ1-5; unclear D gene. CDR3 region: CASSISGRKAEQPQHF. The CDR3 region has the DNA TGTGCCAGTAGTATATCAGGCAGGAAAGCCGAACAGCCCCAGCATTTT. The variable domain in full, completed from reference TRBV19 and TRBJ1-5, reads DGGITQSPKYLFRKEGQNVTLSCEQNLNHDAMYWYRQDPGQGLRLIYYSQIVNDFQKGDIAEGYSVSREKKESFPLTVTSAQKNPTAFYLCASSISGRKAEQPQHFGDGTRLSIL.